This is a list of T cell receptor beta chains from one sample in a study of CD8+ T cells in alopecia areata. Using immunoSEQ multiplex PCR, the repertoire was profiled, and TCRdb retains in-frame clones only, with some absent. Altogether 100,000 to 150,000 clones are present, 35% to 45% being singletons, with the ten largest covering 3% to 3.5%. What was sequenced was CD4+ T cells sorted from blood. These TCRs come from a human donor with alopecia areata. The CDR3 runs from the conserved cysteine through the conserved F or W. The D gene is left open where the match is weak. A clone size is listed for some rows: how often the clone was seen (once, few, many), or a class if it is expanded.

j_gene	d_gene	abundance	v_gene	CDR3nt	CDR3aa
TRBJ2-1	NA	NA	TRBV30	TGTGCCTGGACCCCCCGAGGCGGGATTCTCAATGAGCAGTTCTTC	CAWTPRGGILNEQFF
TRBJ2-1	TRBD1	NA	TRBV7-3	TGTGCCAGCAGCCTCGGGACAGGGGGCGAGGAGTTCTTC	CASSLGTGGEEFF
TRBJ2-1	NA	NA	TRBV7-3	TGTGCCAGCAGCTTAGGGTCAAACTCCTACAATGAGCAGTTCTTC	CASSLGSNSYNEQFF
TRBJ2-7	TRBD1	NA	TRBV29-1	TGCAGCGTTGTCCGGCAGGGGGTTTACGAGCAGTACTTC	CSVVRQGVYEQYF
TRBJ2-7	NA	NA	TRBV14	TGTGCCAGCAGCCAAGATCAGATCTCCTACGAGCAGTACTTC	CASSQDQISYEQYF
TRBJ2-1	NA	NA	TRBV6-5	TGTGCCAGCGGTCCGGGGGTTTTAGTGAGTGATGAGCAGTTCTTC	CASGPGVLVSDEQFF
TRBJ2-5	TRBD1	NA	TRBV5-4	TGTGCCAGCAGCATGGACAGGGTGGTGGAGACCCAGTACTTC	CASSMDRVVETQYF
TRBJ2-1	TRBD2	NA	TRBV19	TGTGCCAGCGCCCCACGGGCTAGCGGGTTACTTGGGGGGAATGAGCAGTTCTTC	CASAPRASGLLGGNEQFF
TRBJ2-5	NA	NA	TRBV23-1	TGCGCCAGCAGTCAAAACACCCCGCAAGAGACCCAGTACTTC	CASSQNTPQETQYF
TRBJ2-2	NA	few	TRBV7-2	TGTGCCAGCAGCTTAAACCGCGGGAACACCGGGGAGCTGTTTTTT	CASSLNRGNTGELFF
TRBJ2-7	TRBD1	NA	TRBV6-6	TGTGCCAGCAGTGAGGACAGGTACGAGCAGTACTTC	CASSEDRYEQYF